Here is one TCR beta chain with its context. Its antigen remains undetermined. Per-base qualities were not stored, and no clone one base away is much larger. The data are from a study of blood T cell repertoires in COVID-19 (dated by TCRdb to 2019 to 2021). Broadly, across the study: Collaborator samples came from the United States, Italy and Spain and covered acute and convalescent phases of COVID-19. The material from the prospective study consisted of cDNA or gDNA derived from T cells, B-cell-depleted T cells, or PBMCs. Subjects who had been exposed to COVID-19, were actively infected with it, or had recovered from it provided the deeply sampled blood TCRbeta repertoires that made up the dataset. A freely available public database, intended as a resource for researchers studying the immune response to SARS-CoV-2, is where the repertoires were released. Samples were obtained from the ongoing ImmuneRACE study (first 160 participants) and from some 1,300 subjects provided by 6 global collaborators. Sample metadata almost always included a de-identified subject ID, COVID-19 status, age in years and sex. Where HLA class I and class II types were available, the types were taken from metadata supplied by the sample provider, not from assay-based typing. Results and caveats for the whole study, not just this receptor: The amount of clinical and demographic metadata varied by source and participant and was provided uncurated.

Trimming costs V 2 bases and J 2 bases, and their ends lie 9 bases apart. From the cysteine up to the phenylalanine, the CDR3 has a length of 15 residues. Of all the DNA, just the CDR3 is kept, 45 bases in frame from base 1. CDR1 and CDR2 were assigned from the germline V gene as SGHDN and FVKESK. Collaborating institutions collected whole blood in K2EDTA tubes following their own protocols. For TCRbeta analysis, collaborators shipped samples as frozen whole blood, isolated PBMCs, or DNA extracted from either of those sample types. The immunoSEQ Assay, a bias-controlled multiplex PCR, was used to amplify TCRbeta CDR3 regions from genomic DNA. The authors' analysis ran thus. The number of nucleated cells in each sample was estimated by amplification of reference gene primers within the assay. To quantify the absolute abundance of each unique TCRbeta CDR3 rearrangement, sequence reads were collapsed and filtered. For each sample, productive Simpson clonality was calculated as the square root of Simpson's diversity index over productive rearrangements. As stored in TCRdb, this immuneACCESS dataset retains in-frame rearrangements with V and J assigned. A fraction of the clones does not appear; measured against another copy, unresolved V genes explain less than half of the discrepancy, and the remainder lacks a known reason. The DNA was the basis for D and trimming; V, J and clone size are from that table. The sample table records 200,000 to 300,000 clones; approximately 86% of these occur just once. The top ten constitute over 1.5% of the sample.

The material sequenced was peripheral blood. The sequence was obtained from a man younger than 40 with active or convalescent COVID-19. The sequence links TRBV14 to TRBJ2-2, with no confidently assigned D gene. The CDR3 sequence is CASSQFIVNTGELFF. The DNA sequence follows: TGTGCCAGCAGCCAATTTATCGTAAACACCGGGGAGCTGTTTTTT.